This T cell receptor (beta chain) originates from a study of beta chain features in type 1 diabetes. Study-level points and caveats: In all four CD4+ subsets, TCRB CDR3 length was significantly, moderately reduced in type 1 diabetes. Compared to healthy donors, patients appeared to have naive, central memory and Treg TCRB repertoires that were more alike. Reads derived from cDNA could over-represent cells showing high TCR expression.

Of the isolated RNA, all was reverse transcribed, and so the sequenced material was expressed TCRB transcripts. Measured with immunoSEQ multiplex PCR; TCRdb has only the in-frame clones, and not every one. The sample holds 250,000 to 350,000 clones, 12% to 15% seen once. Cell sorting via CD45RO/CCR7/CD25/CD127/CD95/CD27 was performed to obtain CD4+ naive, central memory, regulatory and stem cell-like memory cells. Germline lookup yields CDR1 SGHVS and CDR2 FQNEAQ. V lost 5 bases to trimming and J lost 1 base, with 7 bases between them. The CDR3 contains 13 residues. Concerning this clone: Its antigen is unknown.

What was sequenced was central memory CD4+ T cells from blood. V and J are TRBV7-8 and TRBJ2-3; tentative D call: TRBD2 (5 bases). The source of this sequence is a man under 40 in good health. CDR3 DNA sequence: TGTGCCAGCAGCGAGGGCGGCACAGATACGCAGTATTTT. Protein product: CASSEGGTDTQYF. The whole variable domain, remainder taken from reference TRBV7-8 and TRBJ2-3, is GAGVSQSPRYKVAKRGQDVALRCDPISGHVSLFWYQQALGQGPEFLTYFQNEAQLDKSGLPSDRFFAERPEGSVSTLKIQRTQQEDSAVYLCASSEGGTDTQYFGPGTRLTVL.